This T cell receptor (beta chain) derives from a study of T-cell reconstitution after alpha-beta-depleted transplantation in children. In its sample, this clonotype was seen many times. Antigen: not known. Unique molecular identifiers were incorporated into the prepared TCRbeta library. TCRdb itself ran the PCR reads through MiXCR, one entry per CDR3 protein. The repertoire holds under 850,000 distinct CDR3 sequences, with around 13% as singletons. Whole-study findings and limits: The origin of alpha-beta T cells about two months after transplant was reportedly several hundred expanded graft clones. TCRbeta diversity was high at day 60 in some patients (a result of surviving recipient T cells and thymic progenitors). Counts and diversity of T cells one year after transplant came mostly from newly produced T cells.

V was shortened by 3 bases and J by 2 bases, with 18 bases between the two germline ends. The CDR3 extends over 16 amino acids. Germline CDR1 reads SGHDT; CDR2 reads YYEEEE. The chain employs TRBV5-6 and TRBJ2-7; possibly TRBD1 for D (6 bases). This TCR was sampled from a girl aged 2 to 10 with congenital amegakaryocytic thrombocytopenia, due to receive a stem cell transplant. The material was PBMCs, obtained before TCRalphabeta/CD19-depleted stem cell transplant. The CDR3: CASSYPPGTIPYEQYF. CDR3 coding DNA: TGTGCCAGCAGCTACCCTCCGGGGACAATTCCCTACGAGCAGTACTTC. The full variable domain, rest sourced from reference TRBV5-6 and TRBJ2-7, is DAGVTQSPTHLIKTRGQQVTLRCSPKSGHDTVSWYQQALGQGPQFIFQYYEEEERQRGNFPDRFSGHQFPNYSSELNVNALLLGDSALYLCASSYPPGTIPYEQYFGPGTRLTVT.